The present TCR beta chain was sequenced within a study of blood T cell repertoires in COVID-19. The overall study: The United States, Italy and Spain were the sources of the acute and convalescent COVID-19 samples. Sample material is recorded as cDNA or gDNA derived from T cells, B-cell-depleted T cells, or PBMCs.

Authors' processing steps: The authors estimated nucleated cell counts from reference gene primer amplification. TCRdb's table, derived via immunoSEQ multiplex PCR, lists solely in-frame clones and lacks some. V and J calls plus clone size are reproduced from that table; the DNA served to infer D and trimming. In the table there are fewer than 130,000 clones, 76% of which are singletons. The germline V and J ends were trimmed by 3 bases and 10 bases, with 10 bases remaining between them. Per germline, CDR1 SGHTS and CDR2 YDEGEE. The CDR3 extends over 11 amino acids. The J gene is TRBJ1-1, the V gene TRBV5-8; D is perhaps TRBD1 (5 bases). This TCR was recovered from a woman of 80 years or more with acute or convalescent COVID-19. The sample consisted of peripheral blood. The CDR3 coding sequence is TGTGCCAGCAGCTCAGGGTGGGGAGCTTTCTTT. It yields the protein CASSSGWGAFF.